The 26 T cell receptor beta chains in this list originate from one sample, sequenced in a study of neoadjuvant anti-PD-1 for oral cavity cancer. Data came from immunoSEQ multiplex PCR; TCRdb stores just in-frame clones and leaves some out. The table lists 50,000 to 65,000 clones, more than 65% of them singletons. The source material was PBMCs, sampled before nivolumab (anti-PD-1) treatment. The receptors were sampled from a person aged 40-85 years with oral cavity squamous cell carcinoma.

The J gene is TRBJ2-3, the V gene TRBV7-3; the match to TRBD2 covers 13 bases. This CDR3 has 16 residues. The trim removed 3 bases at V and 4 bases at J, leaving 4 bases unmatched. Germline assignment: CDR1 SGHTA and CDR2 FQGTGA. The CDR3 loop is CASSFGLAGAPDTQYF. The CDR3 coding sequence is TGTGCCAGCAGCTTTGGACTAGCGGGAGCGCCAGATACGCAGTATTTT.

This clone turned up a few times. J is TRBJ1-2 and V is TRBV10-1; 10 bases map to TRBD1. With V trimmed by 6 bases and J by 6 bases, 19 bases remained unmatched. Looked up from germline, CDR1 is WNHNN and CDR2 is SYGVQD (reference sequence). This CDR3 is built from 18 residues. The CDR3 protein is CASRGTGQGTEGNDGYTF. The CDR3 coding sequence is TGCGCCAGCAGGGGCACGGGACAGGGGACTGAGGGGAACGATGGCTACACCTTC.

The chain combines TRBV6-6 with TRBJ1-5; no clear D. V shed 11 bases and J shed 0 bases, with 11 bases lying between them. CDR1 MNHNY and CDR2 SVGAGI come from the germline V gene (reference sequence). The length of the CDR3 is 13 residues. The CDR3 bases are TGTGCCTCGTGCCAAAATAGCAATCAGCCCCAGCATTTT. Protein sequence: CASCQNSNQPQHF.

The V gene is TRBV11-2, the J gene TRBJ2-2; D is possibly TRBD1 (6 bases). The CDR3 is made up of 15 amino acids. V was clipped by 7 bases and J by 3 bases, with 15 bases between them. Germline V gene sequence: CDR1 SGHAT, CDR2 FQNNGV. The CDR3 bases are TGTGCCAGCATGATCCGGGACACCCACACCGGGGAGCTGTTTTTT. Residues: CASMIRDTHTGELFF.

This clone was observed a single time. J is TRBJ1-1 and V is TRBV30; D is ambiguous. Between the trimmed V and J ends, which lost 5 bases and 1 base, there was a span of 8 bases. Germline V gives CDR1 GTSNPN, CDR2 SVGIG (reference sequence). This CDR3 spans 12 amino acids. The DNA for the CDR3 is TGTGCCTGGGGATTCAGGAACACTGAAGCTTTCTTT. Translating it yields CAWGFRNTEAFF.

V usage is TRBV28 and J usage is TRBJ2-5; D tentatively reads TRBD1 or TRBD2 (5 bases each). The V gene lost 1 base and the J gene lost 9 bases, with 21 bases spanning the gap. CDR1 is MDHEN and CDR2 is SYDVKM in the germline V gene. This CDR3 spans 16 amino acids. The CDR3 is CASSLSGTPVSRAQYF. The CDR3 DNA sequence: TGTGCCAGCAGTTTATCCGGGACGCCGGTATCCCGAGCCCAGTACTTC.

V and J are TRBV5-4 and TRBJ2-2; D might be TRBD2 (6 bases). Trimming removed 0 bases from V and 6 bases from J, with 12 bases in between. CDR3 length: 15 amino acids. From germline, CDR1 is SGHNT and CDR2 YYREEE (reference sequence). The CDR3 spells CASSLGLVGAGELFF. In nucleotides, the CDR3 is TGTGCCAGCAGCTTGGGACTAGTAGGGGCCGGGGAGCTGTTTTTT.

Turning to this clone: Other DNA sequences of this sample code for an identical CDR3. This rearrangement joins TRBV11-2 to TRBJ2-3; no reliable D call. V was clipped by 2 bases and J by 3 bases, with 0 bases between them. This CDR3 region has 11 residues. Germline CDR1 and CDR2: SGHAT and FQNNGV. The CDR3 reads CASSLTDTQYF. DNA for the CDR3: TGTGCCAGCAGCTTAACAGATACGCAGTATTTT.

This clone was seen a handful of times. The V and J genes are TRBV2 and TRBJ2-2; D is unclear. CDR1 and CDR2 from the germline V gene are SNHLY and FYNNEI. The V end lost 7 bases, the J end lost 0 bases, and 3 bases lay between the germline ends. CDR3 length: 12 amino acids. This chain's CDR3 is CASKPNTGELFF. CDR3 sequence (DNA): TGTGCCAGCAAACCGAACACCGGGGAGCTGTTTTTT.

This chain links TRBV29-1 with TRBJ1-1, with D unclear. CDR3 length: 14 amino acids. Trimming cost V 3 bases and J 0 bases, with 11 bases left between them. Germline CDR1 reads SQVTM; CDR2 reads ANQGSEA. CDR3 in amino acids: CSVDSGYLNTEAFF. The DNA of the CDR3 is TGCAGCGTTGATAGCGGGTATCTGAACACTGAAGCTTTCTTT.

V and J are TRBV5-1 and TRBJ2-7; D gene uncertain. The CDR3 is 13 residues long. Trimming cost V 0 bases and J 1 base, with 5 bases left between them. CDR1 and CDR2 (germline): SGHRS, YFSETQ. CDR3 in amino acids: CASSLEVSYEQYF. CDR3 in DNA: TGCGCCAGCAGCTTGGAAGTATCCTACGAGCAGTACTTC.

By its share, this clone is medium-sized. The genes are TRBV2 and TRBJ1-2, with 8 bases aligning to TRBD1. The CDR3 extends over 13 amino acids. The V segment lost 5 bases and the J segment 6 bases; nucleotides outside the gene matches: 5. Germline loops: CDR1 SNHLY, CDR2 FYNNEI. The CDR3 coding sequence is TGTGCCAGCAGTCTGGGACAGGTCCATGGCTACACCTTC. Protein: CASSLGQVHGYTF.

The genes are TRBV19 and TRBJ1-5; D unclear. This CDR3 spans 14 amino acids. The germline gives CDR1 LNHDA, CDR2 SQIVND (reference sequence). V lost 8 bases and J lost 4, with 15 bases in between. For the CDR3, the DNA is TGTGCCAGTCTCACAAGCATTTTAAATCAGCCCCAGCATTTT. It specifies CASLTSILNQPQHF.

The chain couples TRBV7-9 to TRBJ2-1; TRBD2 matches at 15 bases. This CDR3 comprises 17 residues. With 5 bases clipped from V and 3 bases from J, the junction kept 5 bases outside the gene matches. Germline V gene sequence: CDR1 SEHNR, CDR2 FQNEAQ (reference sequence). CDR3 residues: CASSLGTSGRIYNEQFF. The CDR3, as DNA: TGTGCCAGCAGCCTCGGGACTAGCGGGAGGATCTACAATGAGCAGTTCTTC.

The chain has TRBV18 and TRBJ2-7; 9 nucleotides line up with TRBD1. The CDR3 loop spans 15 amino acids. With V trimmed by 1 base and J by 3 bases, 4 bases remained unmatched. The germline V gene encodes CDR1 KGHSH and CDR2 LQKENI. The CDR3, as DNA: TGTGCCAGCTCACCACAATTGGGACAGGGCTACGAGCAGTACTTC. It yields the protein CASSPQLGQGYEQYF.

This clone was counted only a few times. The genes are TRBV27 and TRBJ1-4, with D possibly matching TRBD1 (6 bases). This CDR3 is built from 17 residues. V gave up 5 bases and J gave up 3 bases, with 19 bases separating them. Germline V gene lookup returns CDR1 MNHEY and CDR2 SMNVEV (reference sequence). The CDR3 sequence is CASSPWVTRGSNEKLFF. As DNA, the CDR3 is TGTGCCAGCAGTCCTTGGGTGACGAGGGGGTCTAATGAAAAACTGTTTTTT.

Concerning this clone itself: At one end, the junction sequence differs from germline, possibly due to a read error. The chain combines TRBV27 with TRBJ2-1; D could derive from TRBD1 or TRBD2 (5 bases each). The CDR3 totals 12 residues. Germline lookup yields CDR1 MNHEY and CDR2 SMNVEV (reference sequence). CDR3 in amino acids: CASSSSGTSELF. CDR3 in DNA: TGTGCCAGCAGTTCGTCCGGGACCAGCGAACTCTTC.

This sequence joins TRBV27 and TRBJ1-3, with D tentatively TRBD1 (6 bases). This CDR3 comprises 15 residues. Germline CDR1 is MNHEY and CDR2 is SMNVEV (reference sequence). V lost 5 bases and J 0 bases, leaving 11 bases between the germline ends. CDR3 sequence (DNA): TGTGCCAGCAGTCAGGGGTACGCCTCTGGAAACACCATATATTTT. Its protein product is CASSQGYASGNTIYF.

The chain has TRBV11-3 and TRBJ2-7; tentatively, D is TRBD2 (5 bases). Between the trimmed V and J ends, which lost 0 bases and 2 bases, there was a span of 8 bases. This CDR3 is built from 14 residues. The V gene's germline CDR1 is SGHNT and CDR2 YENEEA. The CDR3 loop reads CASSLEDGTYEQYF. The CDR3 DNA sequence: TGTGCCAGCAGCTTAGAAGACGGGACCTACGAGCAGTACTTC.

This clone came up once. The chain has TRBV10-3 and TRBJ2-7; no definite D call. In germline, CDR1 is ENHRY, CDR2 SYGVKD. The V and J ends lost 10 bases and 0 bases respectively, with 10 bases between them. This CDR3 has 12 residues. The CDR3 sequence: CATSIASYEQYF. The DNA of the CDR3 is TGTGCCACCTCCATAGCCTCCTACGAGCAGTACTTC.

The chain recombines TRBV7-9 with TRBJ1-6, with no clear D. This CDR3 region has 14 residues. V was trimmed by 1 base and J by 6 bases, leaving 7 bases between them. CDR1 and CDR2 from the germline V gene are SEHNR and FQNEAQ (reference sequence). CDR3 protein: CASSLELVNSPLHF. Here the CDR3 DNA reads TGTGCCAGCAGCTTAGAGCTGGTTAATTCACCCCTCCACTTT.

This clone was seen a few times. The chain carries TRBV2 and TRBJ1-1; a weak D match, TRBD1 (6 bases). V was pared by 4 bases and J by 5 bases, with 14 bases between. The CDR3 sequence is 14 residues long. In germline, CDR1 is SNHLY, CDR2 FYNNEI. Here the CDR3 DNA reads TGTGCCAGCAGTGCCCAGGGGTTTGTGACTGAAGCTTTCTTT. Its translation: CASSAQGFVTEAFF.

In regard to this clone: The germline gene is not matched at one end of the junction; a read error may be the cause. The genes are TRBV7-9 and TRBJ1-1; D is possibly TRBD1 (6 bases). This CDR3 spans 14 amino acids. From germline, CDR1 is SEHNR and CDR2 FQNEAQ (reference sequence). In DNA, the CDR3 is TGTGCCAGCACCTTAGCTGGGGACACGTCTGAAGCTTTCTTT. It specifies CASTLAGDTSEAFF.

V usage is TRBV7-2 and J usage is TRBJ2-7, with 8 bases aligning to TRBD1. V dropped 5 bases and J dropped 0; count of bases not matched to a gene: 9. Germline lookup yields CDR1 SGHTA and CDR2 FQGNSA. The CDR3 covers 16 residues. CDR3 in DNA: TGTGCCAGCAGCCCCCGGACCGGGACAGGCTCCTACGAGCAGTACTTC. Translating gives CASSPRTGTGSYEQYF.

This clone was counted once. The CDR3 DNA sequence: TGTGCCAGCAGTCCCGGGACTAGCGGCACCGGGGAGCTGTTTTTT. This gives the protein CASSPGTSGTGELFF. The chain couples TRBV6-6 to TRBJ2-2, with 11 bases aligning to TRBD2. Germline CDR1 MNHNY, CDR2 SVGAGI (reference sequence). The ends lost 5 bases at V and 4 bases at J; junction bases unmatched: 3. The CDR3 has 15 residues.

The gene calls are TRBV5-1 and TRBJ2-7; 8 bases line up with TRBD1. Trimming cost V 2 bases and J 4 bases; bases outside gene matches: 8. In germline, CDR1 is SGHRS, CDR2 YFSETQ. CDR3 length equals 15 residues. CDR3 sequence: CASSFGGTGRYEQYF. CDR3 in DNA: TGCGCCAGCAGCTTTGGAGGGACAGGTAGATACGAGCAGTACTTC. Full variable domain (rest looked up from reference TRBV5-1 and TRBJ2-7): KAGVTQTPRYLIKTRGQQVTLSCSPISGHRSVSWYQQTPGQGLQFLFEYFSETQRNKGNFPGRFSGRQFSNSRSEMNVSTLELGDSALYLCASSFGGTGRYEQYFGPGTRLTVT.